One sample yielded the 3 T cell receptor beta chains listed below, sequenced in a study of blood T cell repertoires in COVID-19 (dated by TCRdb to about 2020). The library relied on the immunoSEQ multiplex PCR assay. Imported from immuneACCESS, the table was reduced by TCRdb to in-frame sequences with V and J called. These copies leave out some clones; in studies compared against another copy, an unresolved V gene accounts for under half, and the cause of the remainder is not known. Counted in this sample were 150,000 to 200,000 clones; about four fifths of them appeared once. The ten largest clones add up to roughly 12% of the sample. Sequencing input: PBMCs or T cells enriched from blood (not recorded which). These receptors were collected from a man in his fifties or sixties who had recovered from COVID-19.

The V gene is TRBV7-2, the J gene TRBJ1-6; D possibly corresponds to TRBD1 (5 bases). The CDR3 is 19 residues long. V shed 4 bases and J shed 5 bases, with 24 bases lying between them. Germline V CDR1 and CDR2: SGHTA, FQGNSA. The CDR3 loop reads CASSSQRPGRSFNNSPLHF. In DNA, the CDR3 is TGTGCCAGCAGCTCCCAGAGACCAGGGCGATCCTTTAATAATTCACCCCTCCACTTT.

The chain joins TRBV12-5 to TRBJ2-3, with 7 positions matching TRBD2. Germline CDR1 is LGHNT and CDR2 is FRNRAP. This CDR3 spans 14 amino acids. J gave up 1 base and V 6 bases, and 4 bases lay outside the gene matches. The CDR3 reads CASGAAGGTDTQYF. The CDR3 DNA reads TGTGCTAGTGGGGCTGCGGGGGGCACAGATACGCAGTATTTT.

The chain uses TRBV5-1 and TRBJ2-7, with TRBD1 matching over 12 bases. The CDR3 extends over 17 amino acids. V was pared by 2 bases and J by 6 bases, with 12 bases of the junction left unmatched. The V gene's germline CDR1 is SGHRS and CDR2 YFSETQ. In DNA form, the CDR3 reads TGCGCCAGCAGCTTACATCCTCCGGGACAGGGGGCGTCCGAGCAGTACTTC. This translates into CASSLHPPGQGASEQYF.